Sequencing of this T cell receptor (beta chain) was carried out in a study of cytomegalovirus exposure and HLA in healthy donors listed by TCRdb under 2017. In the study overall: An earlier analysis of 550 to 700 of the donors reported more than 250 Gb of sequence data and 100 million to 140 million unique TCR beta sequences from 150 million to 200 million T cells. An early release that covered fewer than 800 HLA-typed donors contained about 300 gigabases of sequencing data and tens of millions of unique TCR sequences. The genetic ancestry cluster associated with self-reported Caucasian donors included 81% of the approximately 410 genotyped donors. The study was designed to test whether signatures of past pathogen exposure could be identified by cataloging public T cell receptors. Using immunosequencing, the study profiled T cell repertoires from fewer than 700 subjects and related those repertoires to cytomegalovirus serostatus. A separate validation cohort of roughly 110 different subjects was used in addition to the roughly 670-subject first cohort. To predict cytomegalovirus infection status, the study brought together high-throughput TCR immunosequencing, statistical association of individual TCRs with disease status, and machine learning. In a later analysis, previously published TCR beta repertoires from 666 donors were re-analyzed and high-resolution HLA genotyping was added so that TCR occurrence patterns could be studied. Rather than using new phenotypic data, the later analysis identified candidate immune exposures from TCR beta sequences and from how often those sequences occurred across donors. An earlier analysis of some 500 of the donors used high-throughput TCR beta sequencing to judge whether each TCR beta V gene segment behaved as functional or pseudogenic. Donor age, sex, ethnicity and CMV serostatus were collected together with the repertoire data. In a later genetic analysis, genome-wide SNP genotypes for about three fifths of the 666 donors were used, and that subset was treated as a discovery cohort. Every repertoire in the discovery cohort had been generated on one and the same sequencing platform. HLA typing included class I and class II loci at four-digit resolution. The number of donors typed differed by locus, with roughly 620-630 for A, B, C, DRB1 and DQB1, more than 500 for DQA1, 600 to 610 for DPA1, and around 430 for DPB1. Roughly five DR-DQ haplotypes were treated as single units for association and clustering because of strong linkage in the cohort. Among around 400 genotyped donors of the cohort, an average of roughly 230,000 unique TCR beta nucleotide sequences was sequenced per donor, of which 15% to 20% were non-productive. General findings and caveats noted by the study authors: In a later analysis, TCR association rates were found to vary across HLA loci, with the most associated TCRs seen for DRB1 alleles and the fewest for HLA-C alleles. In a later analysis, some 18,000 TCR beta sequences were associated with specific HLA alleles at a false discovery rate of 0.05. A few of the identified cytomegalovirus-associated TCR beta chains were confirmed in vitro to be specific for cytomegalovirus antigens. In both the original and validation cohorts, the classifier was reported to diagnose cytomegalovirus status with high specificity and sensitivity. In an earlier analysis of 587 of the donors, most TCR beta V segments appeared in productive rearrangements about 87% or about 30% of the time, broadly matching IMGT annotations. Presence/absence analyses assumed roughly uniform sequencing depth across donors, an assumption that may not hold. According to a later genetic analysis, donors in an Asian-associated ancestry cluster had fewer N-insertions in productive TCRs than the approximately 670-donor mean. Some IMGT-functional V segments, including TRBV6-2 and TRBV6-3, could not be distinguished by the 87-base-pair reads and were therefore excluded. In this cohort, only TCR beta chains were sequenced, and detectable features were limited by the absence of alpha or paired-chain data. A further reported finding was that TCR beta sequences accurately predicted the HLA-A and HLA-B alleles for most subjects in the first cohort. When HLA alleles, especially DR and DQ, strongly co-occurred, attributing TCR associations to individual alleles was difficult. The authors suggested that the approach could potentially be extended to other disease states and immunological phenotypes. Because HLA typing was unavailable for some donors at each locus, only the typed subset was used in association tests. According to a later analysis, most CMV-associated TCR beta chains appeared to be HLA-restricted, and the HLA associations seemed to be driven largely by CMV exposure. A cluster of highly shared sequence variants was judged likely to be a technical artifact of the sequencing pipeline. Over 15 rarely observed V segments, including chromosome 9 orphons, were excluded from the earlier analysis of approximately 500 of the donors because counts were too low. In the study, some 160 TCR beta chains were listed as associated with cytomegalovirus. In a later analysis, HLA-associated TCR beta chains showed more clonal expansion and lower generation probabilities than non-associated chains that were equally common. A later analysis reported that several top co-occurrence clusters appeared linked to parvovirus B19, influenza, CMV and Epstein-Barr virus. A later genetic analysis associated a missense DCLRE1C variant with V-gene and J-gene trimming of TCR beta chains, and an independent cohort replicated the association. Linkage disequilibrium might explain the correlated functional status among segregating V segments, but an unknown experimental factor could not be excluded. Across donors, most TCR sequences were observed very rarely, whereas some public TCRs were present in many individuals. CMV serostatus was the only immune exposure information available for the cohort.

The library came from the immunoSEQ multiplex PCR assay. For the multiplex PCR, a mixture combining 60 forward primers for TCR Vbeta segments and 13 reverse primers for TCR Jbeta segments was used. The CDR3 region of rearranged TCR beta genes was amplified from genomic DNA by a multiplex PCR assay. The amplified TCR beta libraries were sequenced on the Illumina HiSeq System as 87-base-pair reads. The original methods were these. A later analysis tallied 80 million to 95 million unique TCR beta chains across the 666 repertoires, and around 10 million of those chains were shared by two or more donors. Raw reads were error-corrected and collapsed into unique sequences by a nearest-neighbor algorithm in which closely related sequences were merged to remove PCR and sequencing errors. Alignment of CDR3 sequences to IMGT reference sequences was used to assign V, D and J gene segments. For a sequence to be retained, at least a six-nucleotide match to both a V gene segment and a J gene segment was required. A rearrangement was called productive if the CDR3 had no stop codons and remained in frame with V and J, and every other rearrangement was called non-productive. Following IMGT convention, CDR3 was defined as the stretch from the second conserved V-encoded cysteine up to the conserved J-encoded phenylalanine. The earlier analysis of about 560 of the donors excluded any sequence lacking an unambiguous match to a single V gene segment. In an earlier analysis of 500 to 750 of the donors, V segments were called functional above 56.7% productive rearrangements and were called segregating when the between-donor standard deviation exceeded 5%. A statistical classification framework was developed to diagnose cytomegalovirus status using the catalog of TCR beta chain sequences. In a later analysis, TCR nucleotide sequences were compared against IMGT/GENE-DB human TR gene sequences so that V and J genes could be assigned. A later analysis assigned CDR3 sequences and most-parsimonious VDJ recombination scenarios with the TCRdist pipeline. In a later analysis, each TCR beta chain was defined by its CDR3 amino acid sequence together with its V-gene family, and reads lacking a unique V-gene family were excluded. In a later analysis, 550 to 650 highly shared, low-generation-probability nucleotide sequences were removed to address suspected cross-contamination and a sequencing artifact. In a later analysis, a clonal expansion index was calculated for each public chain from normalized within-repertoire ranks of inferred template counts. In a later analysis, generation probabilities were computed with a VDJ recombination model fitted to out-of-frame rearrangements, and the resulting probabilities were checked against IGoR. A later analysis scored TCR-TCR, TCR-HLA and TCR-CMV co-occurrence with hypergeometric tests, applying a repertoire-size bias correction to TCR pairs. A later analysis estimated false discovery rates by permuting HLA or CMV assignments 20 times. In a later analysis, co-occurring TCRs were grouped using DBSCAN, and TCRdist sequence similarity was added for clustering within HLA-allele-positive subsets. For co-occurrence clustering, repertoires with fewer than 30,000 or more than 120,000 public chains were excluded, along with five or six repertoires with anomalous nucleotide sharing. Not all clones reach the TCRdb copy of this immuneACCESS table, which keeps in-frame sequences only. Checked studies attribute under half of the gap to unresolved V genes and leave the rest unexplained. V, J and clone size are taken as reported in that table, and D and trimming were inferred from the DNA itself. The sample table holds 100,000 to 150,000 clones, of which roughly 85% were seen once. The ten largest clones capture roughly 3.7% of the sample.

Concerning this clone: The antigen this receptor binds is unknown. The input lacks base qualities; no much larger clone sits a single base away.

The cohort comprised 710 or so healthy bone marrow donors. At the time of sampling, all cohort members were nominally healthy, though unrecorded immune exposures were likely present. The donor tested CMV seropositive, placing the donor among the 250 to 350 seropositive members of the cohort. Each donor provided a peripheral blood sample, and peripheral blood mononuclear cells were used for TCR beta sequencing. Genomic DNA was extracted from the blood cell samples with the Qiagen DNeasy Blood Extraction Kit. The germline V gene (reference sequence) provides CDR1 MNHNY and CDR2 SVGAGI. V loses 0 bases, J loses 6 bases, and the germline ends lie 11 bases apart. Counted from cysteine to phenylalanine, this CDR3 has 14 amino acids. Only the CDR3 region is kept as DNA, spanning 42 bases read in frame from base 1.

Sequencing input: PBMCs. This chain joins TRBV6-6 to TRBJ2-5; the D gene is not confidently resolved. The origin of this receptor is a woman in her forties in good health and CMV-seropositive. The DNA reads TGTGCCAGCAGTTACTCGGCAGGTCAAAAGACCCAGTACTTC. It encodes CASSYSAGQKTQYF.